The source of this TCR beta chain is a study of CD8 T cells in cerebrospinal fluid in Alzheimer's disease. Measured by frequency, this clonotype is medium-sized. CDR1 and CDR2 (germline): DFQATT, SNEGSKA (reference sequence). There are 16 residues in the CDR3. TCRdb reprocessed the 10x single-cell sequencing reads and keeps a single row for each CDR3 protein, giving no DNA. The ten most abundant clones cover around 7.6% of a sample with 900 to 1,300 distinct CDR3 sequences. V is TRBV20-1 and J is TRBJ1-2; TCRdb returns TRBD1, unconfirmable since there is no DNA. This receptor was identified in a human donor in good health. The specimen was cerebrospinal fluid. CDR3 sequence reads: CSAREIKPGTDNGYTF.